These 2 T cell receptor beta chains came from one sample sequenced in a study of blood T cell repertoires in COVID-19. The data were produced by immunoSEQ multiplex PCR, yet TCRdb's version contains in-frame clones alone and is incomplete. In the table there are 65,000 to 90,000 clones, 88% of which are singletons. The specimen was peripheral blood. These receptors were taken from a woman older than 75 with acute or convalescent COVID-19.

The chain is built from TRBV27 and TRBJ2-1, with a weak D call TRBD2 (5 bases). V lost 4 bases and J 7 bases, leaving 20 bases between the germline ends. The germline V gene has CDR1 MNHEY and CDR2 SMNVEV (reference sequence). The CDR3 covers 16 residues. Written as DNA, the CDR3 is TGTGCCAGCAGTTCTGTCCTTCGGGGAAGTAGGAATGAGCAGTTCTTC. This sequence encodes CASSSVLRGSRNEQFF.

The chain recombines TRBV5-1 with TRBJ2-7; TRBD2 is a possible D gene (5 bases). V dropped 0 bases and J dropped 4 bases, with 14 bases sitting between them. The CDR3 runs 15 residues. Germline CDR1 is SGHRS and CDR2 is YFSETQ. The CDR3 coding sequence is TGCGCCAGCAGCTTGGCCCTGCGGGCTTCTTACGAGCAGTACTTC. This encodes CASSLALRASYEQYF.